The 32 T cell receptor beta chains in this list originate from one sample, sequenced in a study of cytomegalovirus exposure and HLA in healthy donors. Primers included in the PCR were 60 Vbeta and 13 Jbeta primers. Only in-frame clones appear in the TCRdb table, and some are missing; sequencing was by immunoSEQ multiplex PCR. The data show approximately 150,000 clones, 70% to 85% seen once. The sample taken for sequencing was PBMCs. All receptors derive from a man in his forties in good health and CMV-seronegative.

V is TRBV5-6 and J is TRBJ1-2; weak D call: TRBD1 (6 bases). Per the germline V gene, CDR1 is SGHDT and CDR2 is YYEEEE. There are 14 residues in the CDR3. Trimming cost V 3 bases and J 2 bases, with 11 bases left between them. The DNA for the CDR3 is TGTGCCAGCAGCTCCGGGGGGGCCAACTATGGCTACACCTTC. It translates to CASSSGGANYGYTF.

V is TRBV11-3 and J is TRBJ2-1; the match to TRBD2 covers 14 bases. CDR1 SGHNT and CDR2 YENEEA come from the germline V gene. Trimming at V came to 1 base and at J to 9 bases, leaving 11 bases not matched to a gene. The CDR3 loop spans 18 amino acids. The CDR3 DNA reads as TGTGCCAGCAGCTTAGGGCCCTGGCGACTAGCGGGGGGGAGTGAGCAGTTCTTC. It translates to CASSLGPWRLAGGSEQFF.

V and J are TRBV11-3 and TRBJ2-5, with D unclear. CDR1 is SGHNT and CDR2 is YENEEA in the germline V gene. The CDR3 loop spans 13 amino acids. The germline V and J ends were trimmed by 2 bases and 1 base, with 5 bases remaining between them. The CDR3 DNA reads TGTGCCAGCAGCTTAACATTCCAAGAGACCCAGTACTTC. It encodes CASSLTFQETQYF.

This sequence joins TRBV19 and TRBJ1-4; D remains unclear. The CDR3 length is 19 residues. V lost 0 bases to trimming and J lost 0 bases, with 17 bases between them. Germline CDR1 is LNHDA and CDR2 is SQIVND (reference sequence). This CDR3 is CASSIEPGSLSATNEKLFF. In DNA form, the CDR3 reads TGTGCCAGTAGTATAGAACCAGGAAGCCTTTCTGCAACTAATGAAAAACTGTTTTTT.

This chain uses TRBV27 with TRBJ2-1; a possible D gene is TRBD1 (6 bases). The CDR3 has 14 amino acids. The V gene lost 4 bases and the J gene lost 3 bases, with 10 bases spanning the gap. CDR1 MNHEY and CDR2 SMNVEV come from the germline V gene (reference sequence). In DNA, the CDR3 is TGTGCCAGCAGTTCCCCGGGACACTACAATGAGCAGTTCTTC. Translating gives CASSSPGHYNEQFF.

V usage is TRBV15 and J usage is TRBJ2-7, with 7 bases matching TRBD1. The J segment lost 0 bases and the V segment lost 0 bases, leaving 5 bases of the junction unmatched. The CDR3 is made up of 16 amino acids. Germline V gene sequence: CDR1 LNHNV, CDR2 YYDKDF (reference sequence). The DNA for the CDR3 is TGTGCCACCAGCAGAGATAGGGGACAGAGCTCCTACGAGCAGTACTTC. Translation: CATSRDRGQSSYEQYF.

The DNA of the CDR3 is TGTGCCAGCAGTCGGAGGACCGCGGTGAACACTGAAGCTTTCTTT. It encodes CASSRRTAVNTEAFF. This sequence joins TRBV28 and TRBJ1-1; D is unclear. The V end was cut by 5 bases, the J end by 0 bases, with 13 bases between. Germline V gene lookup returns CDR1 MDHEN and CDR2 SYDVKM. The CDR3 runs to 15 residues.

V usage is TRBV6-5 and J usage is TRBJ1-5; D is possibly TRBD1 (5 bases). The V end lost 5 bases, the J end lost 3 bases, and 14 bases lay between the germline ends. The germline CDR1 and CDR2 sequences are MNHEY and SVGAGI. The CDR3 is made up of 15 amino acids. The CDR3 spells CASSPAGTDNQPQHF. Written as DNA, the CDR3 is TGTGCCAGCAGTCCGGCCGGGACTGACAATCAGCCCCAGCATTTT.

V gene TRBV11-2 combines with J gene TRBJ2-3, with D perhaps TRBD1 (7 bases). The germline V gene encodes CDR1 SGHAT and CDR2 FQNNGV. The length of the CDR3 is 15 residues. V lost 4 bases and J 2 bases, leaving 13 bases between the germline ends. DNA of the CDR3: TGTGCCAGCAGCTCCCGGAGGGGGCTCACAGATACGCAGTATTTT. It encodes CASSSRRGLTDTQYF.

V and J are TRBV6-1 and TRBJ1-1; 7 bases fit TRBD1. Germline-derived CDR1 and CDR2 are MNHNS and SASEGT. This CDR3 region has 14 residues. J gave up 3 bases and V 1 base, and 2 bases lay outside the gene matches. The CDR3 DNA is TGTGCCAGCAGTGAAGGGGGACAGTACACTGAAGCTTTCTTT. Protein sequence: CASSEGGQYTEAFF.

The chain links TRBV19 to TRBJ1-5; the D is unclear. Per the germline V gene, CDR1 is LNHDA and CDR2 is SQIVND (reference sequence). This CDR3 has 16 residues. V lost 5 bases, J lost 0 bases, and 14 bases lay in between. CDR3 sequence: CASSDRGQYSNQPQHF. The CDR3 region has the DNA TGTGCCAGTAGTGACCGAGGGCAATATAGCAATCAGCCCCAGCATTTT.

The genes are TRBV2 and TRBJ2-7; D uncertain. The CDR3 has 14 residues. The germline V and J ends were trimmed by 4 bases and 0 bases, with 10 bases remaining between them. The germline V gene encodes CDR1 SNHLY and CDR2 FYNNEI. The CDR3 is CASSVAESSYEQYF. Written as DNA, the CDR3 is TGTGCCAGCAGTGTGGCGGAAAGCTCCTACGAGCAGTACTTC.

This clone was recorded a few times. This chain uses TRBV9 with TRBJ1-2, with TRBD1 matching 8 bases. The CDR3 consists of 17 residues. With 2 bases clipped from V and 6 bases from J, the junction kept 15 bases outside the gene matches. Germline-derived CDR1 and CDR2 are SGDLS and YYNGEE. The CDR3 is CASSVSGTGANGDGYTF. The CDR3 coding sequence is TGTGCCAGCAGCGTCTCCGGGACAGGCGCCAATGGAGATGGCTACACCTTC.

This clone was observed a single time. The gene calls are TRBV27 and TRBJ2-7, with 11 bases fitting TRBD1. V lost 5 bases and J lost 3; bases outside the gene matches: 3. The CDR3 spans 14 residues. Germline CDR1 MNHEY, CDR2 SMNVEV (reference sequence). In nucleotides, the CDR3 is TGTGCCAGCAGTCCGGACAGGGGGCGCTACGAGCAGTACTTC. Amino acid sequence: CASSPDRGRYEQYF.

V and J are TRBV11-2 and TRBJ1-4; D perhaps matches TRBD1 (6 bases). Trimming pared 5 bases from V and 7 bases from J, leaving 14 bases between. Looked up from germline, CDR1 is SGHAT and CDR2 is FQNNGV. The length of the CDR3 is 14 residues. This CDR3 is CASSPVGGSEKLFF. CDR3 nucleotide sequence: TGTGCCAGCAGCCCGGTAGGGGGTAGTGAAAAACTGTTTTTT.

The chain has TRBV20-1 and TRBJ2-7; D unclear. V was shortened by 5 bases and J by 2 bases, with 4 bases between the two germline ends. The CDR3 runs 10 residues. Germline assignment: CDR1 DFQATT and CDR2 SNEGSKA (reference sequence). CDR3 loop: CSAAAYEQYF. In DNA, the CDR3 is TGCAGTGCTGCGGCCTACGAGCAGTACTTC.

There are a few counts of this clone. Other DNA sequences in the same sample also yield this CDR3. This sequence joins TRBV6-1 and TRBJ1-2; TRBD1 matches 9 bases. V was clipped by 5 bases and J by 4 bases; unmatched bases: 5. The CDR3 loop spans 14 amino acids. The germline V gene encodes CDR1 MNHNS and CDR2 SASEGT. In DNA form, the CDR3 reads TGTGCCAGCAGTCCGGGACAGGGCCTCTATGGCTACACCTTC. This translates into CASSPGQGLYGYTF.

The CDR3 coding sequence is TGTGCCAGCAGCTTAGAAAGATGGGACAGGGGTTCGGTCGGCTACACCTTC. Protein sequence: CASSLERWDRGSVGYTF. The V and J genes are TRBV11-2 and TRBJ1-2; TRBD1 agrees at 10 bases. This CDR3 comprises 17 residues. Germline-derived CDR1 and CDR2 are SGHAT and FQNNGV. After removal of 0 bases from V and 8 bases from J, the junction contained 12 bases not matched to a gene.

The chain carries TRBV9 and TRBJ2-3; D remains unclear. The CDR3 totals 15 residues. The V gene lost 0 bases and the J gene lost 4 bases, with 12 bases spanning the gap. The germline V gene encodes CDR1 SGDLS and CDR2 YYNGEE. CDR3 bases: TGTGCCAGCAGCGTAGTTCCGGAGACGGCAGATACGCAGTATTTT. Translated: CASSVVPETADTQYF.

The rearrangement joins TRBV9 to TRBJ2-1, with 7 bases lining up with TRBD1. CDR1 and CDR2 from the germline V gene are SGDLS and YYNGEE. The CDR3 length is 14 residues. Trimming cost V 4 bases and J 2 bases; bases outside gene matches: 3. CDR3 DNA: TGTGCCAGCAGCACCGGGACAGCCTACAATGAGCAGTTCTTC. Its protein is CASSTGTAYNEQFF.

The chain couples TRBV28 to TRBJ2-3; perhaps TRBD1 as D (6 bases). CDR1 MDHEN and CDR2 SYDVKM come from the germline V gene. V gave up 8 bases and J gave up 14 bases, with 20 bases separating them. The CDR3 consists of 12 residues. The DNA for the CDR3 is TGTGCCAGCTGGGACACCTCGTTTCATTTGTATTTT. The encoded protein is CASWDTSFHLYF.

The gene calls are TRBV4-1 and TRBJ2-7; 7 nucleotides agree with TRBD2. CDR1 is MGHRA and CDR2 is YSYEKL in the germline V gene. Trimming removed 4 bases from V and 3 bases from J; junction bases left unmatched: 6. The CDR3 extends over 14 amino acids. Written as DNA, the CDR3 is TGCGCCAGCAGCCCCCGGGACTATGGCTACGAGCAGTACTTC. Its protein product is CASSPRDYGYEQYF.

This chain uses TRBV6-5 with TRBJ2-3, with a weak D call TRBD2 (6 bases). The germline V gene encodes CDR1 MNHEY and CDR2 SVGAGI. V lost 2 bases and J 6 bases, leaving 12 bases between the germline ends. The CDR3 length is 14 residues. The CDR3 sequence: CASSYGGEVDTQYF. CDR3 DNA: TGTGCCAGCAGTTACGGAGGGGAAGTGGATACGCAGTATTTT.

The rearrangement links TRBV5-1 to TRBJ2-1; TRBD2 aligns across 8 bases. This CDR3 comprises 15 residues. Germline CDR1 and CDR2: SGHRS and YFSETQ. The ends lost 8 bases at V and 2 bases at J; junction bases unmatched: 9. The chain's CDR3 is CASSGSGVTYNEQFF. The CDR3 DNA reads as TGCGCCAGTTCAGGTAGCGGGGTCACCTACAATGAGCAGTTCTTC.

The chain employs TRBV19 and TRBJ2-5; 12 positions match TRBD2. The CDR3 runs 17 residues. Trimming cost V 6 bases and J 3 bases; bases outside gene matches: 11. CDR1 is LNHDA, CDR2 SQIVND, per germline (reference sequence). CDR3 loop: CASSPGLAGRSKETQYF. The DNA for the CDR3 is TGTGCCAGTAGCCCTGGACTAGCGGGGAGAAGTAAAGAGACCCAGTACTTC.

V usage is TRBV7-2 and J usage is TRBJ2-5; D is unclear. The CDR3 is 11 residues long. Per the germline V gene, CDR1 is SGHTA and CDR2 is FQGNSA. With 2 bases removed from V and 5 bases from J, the gap between germline ends came to 3 bases. As DNA, the CDR3 is TGTGCCAGCAGCTTACAGGAGACCCAGTACTTC. Translated: CASSLQETQYF.

The chain links TRBV5-4 to TRBJ2-3; D is unresolved. The CDR3 is made up of 14 amino acids. Trimming shortened V by 0 bases and J by 0 bases, and 5 bases separated the two germline ends. CDR1 and CDR2 (germline): SGHNT, YYREEE (reference sequence). The DNA of the CDR3 is TGTGCCAGCAGCTTGGGGGCTAGCACAGATACGCAGTATTTT. Its translation is CASSLGASTDTQYF.

The rearrangement uses TRBV10-3 and TRBJ2-3; 13 bases are shared with TRBD2. This CDR3 has 17 amino acids. The V gene's germline CDR1 is ENHRY and CDR2 SYGVKD. V lost 6 bases, J lost 2 bases, and 8 bases stayed unmatched. CDR3 sequence: CAIRPHGTSGDTDTQYF. The CDR3 DNA follows: TGTGCCATCAGACCACATGGGACTAGCGGGGACACAGATACGCAGTATTTT.

This clone was picked up one time. A read error may produce the germline difference seen at one junction end. V is TRBV7-7 and J is TRBJ2-5; possibly TRBD2 for D (5 bases). From germline, CDR1 is SSHAT and CDR2 FNYEAQ (reference sequence). The CDR3 extends over 14 amino acids. CDR3 bases: TGTGCTAGCAGCCCGCAACCCGGGGAAGAGACCCAGTACTTC. This translates into CASSPQPGEETQYF.

V and J are TRBV6-4 and TRBJ2-3; 16 bases match TRBD2. Trimming cost V 3 bases and J 6 bases; bases outside gene matches: 6. CDR1 and CDR2 (germline): MRHNA, SNTAGT. The CDR3 runs to 17 residues. The DNA for the CDR3 is TGTGCCAGCAGTGAGCTGGGACTAGCGGGGGGGGCCGATACGCAGTATTTT. Residues: CASSELGLAGGADTQYF.

This chain connects TRBV5-1 to TRBJ2-5, with a weak D call TRBD2 (6 bases). There are 15 residues in the CDR3. V was clipped by 0 bases and J by 2 bases, with 11 bases between them. Germline V gene sequence: CDR1 SGHRS, CDR2 YFSETQ. The CDR3 nucleotides read TGCGCCAGCAGCTTGGACGGGAGACAACAAGAGACCCAGTACTTC. Amino acid sequence: CASSLDGRQQETQYF.

The J gene is TRBJ1-6, the V gene TRBV7-2, with D unresolved. The CDR3 covers 13 residues. CDR1 and CDR2 from the germline V gene are SGHTA and FQGNSA. V gave up 0 bases and J gave up 9 bases, with 6 bases separating them. CDR3 residues: CASSLAPGSPLHF. In DNA form, the CDR3 reads TGTGCCAGCAGCTTAGCCCCCGGTTCACCCCTCCACTTT. The complete variable domain, with remaining parts taken from reference TRBV7-2 and TRBJ1-6, reads GAGVSQSPSNKVTEKGKDVELRCDPISGHTALYWYRQSLGQGLEFLIYFQGNSAPDKSGLPSDRFSAERTGGSVSTLTIQRTQQEDSAVYLCASSLAPGSPLHFGNGTRLTVT.